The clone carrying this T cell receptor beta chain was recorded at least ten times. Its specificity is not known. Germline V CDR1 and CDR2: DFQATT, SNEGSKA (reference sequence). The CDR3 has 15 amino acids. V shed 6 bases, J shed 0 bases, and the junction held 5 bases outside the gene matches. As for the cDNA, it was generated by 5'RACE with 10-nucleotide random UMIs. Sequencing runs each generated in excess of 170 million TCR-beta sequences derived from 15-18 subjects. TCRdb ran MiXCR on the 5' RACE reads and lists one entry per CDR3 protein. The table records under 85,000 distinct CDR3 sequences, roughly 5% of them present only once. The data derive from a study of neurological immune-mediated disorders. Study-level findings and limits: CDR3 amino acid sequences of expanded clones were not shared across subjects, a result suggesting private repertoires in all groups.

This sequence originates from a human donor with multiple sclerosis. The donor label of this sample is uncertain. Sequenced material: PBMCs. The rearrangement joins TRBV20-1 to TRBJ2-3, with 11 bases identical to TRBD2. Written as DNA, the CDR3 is TGCAGTGCCCCGGGACTAGCGGTCAGCACAGATACGCAGTATTTT. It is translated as CSAPGLAVSTDTQYF.